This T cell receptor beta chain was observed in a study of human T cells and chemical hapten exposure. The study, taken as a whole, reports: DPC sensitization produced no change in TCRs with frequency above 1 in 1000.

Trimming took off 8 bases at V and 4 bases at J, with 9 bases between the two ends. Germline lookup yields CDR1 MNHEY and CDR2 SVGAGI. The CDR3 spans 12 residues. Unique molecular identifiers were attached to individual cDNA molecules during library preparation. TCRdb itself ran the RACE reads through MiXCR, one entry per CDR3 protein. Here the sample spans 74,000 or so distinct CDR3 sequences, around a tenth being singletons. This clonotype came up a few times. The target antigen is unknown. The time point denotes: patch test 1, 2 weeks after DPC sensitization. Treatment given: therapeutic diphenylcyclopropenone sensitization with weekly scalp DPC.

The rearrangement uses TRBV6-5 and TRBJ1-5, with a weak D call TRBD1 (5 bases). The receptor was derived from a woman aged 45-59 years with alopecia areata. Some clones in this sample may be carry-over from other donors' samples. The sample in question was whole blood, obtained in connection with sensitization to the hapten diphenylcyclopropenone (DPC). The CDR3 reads CASGGGNQPQHF. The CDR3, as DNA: TGTGCCAGCGGGGGGGGAAATCAGCCCCAGCATTTT.